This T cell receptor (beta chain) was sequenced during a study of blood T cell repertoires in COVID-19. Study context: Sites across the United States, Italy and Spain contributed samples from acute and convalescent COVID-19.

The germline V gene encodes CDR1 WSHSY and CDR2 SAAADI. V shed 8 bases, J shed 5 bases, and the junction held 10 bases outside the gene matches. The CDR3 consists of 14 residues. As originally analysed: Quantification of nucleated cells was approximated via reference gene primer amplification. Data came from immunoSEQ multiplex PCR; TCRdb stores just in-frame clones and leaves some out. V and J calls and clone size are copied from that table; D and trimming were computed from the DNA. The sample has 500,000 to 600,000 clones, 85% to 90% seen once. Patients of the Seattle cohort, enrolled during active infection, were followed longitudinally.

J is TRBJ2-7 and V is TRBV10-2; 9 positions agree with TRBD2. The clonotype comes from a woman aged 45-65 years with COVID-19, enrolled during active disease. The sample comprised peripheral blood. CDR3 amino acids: CASALAGGPHEQYF. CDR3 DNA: TGCGCCAGCGCCCTGGCGGGGGGGCCGCACGAGCAGTACTTC.